A single T cell receptor (beta chain) is shown here with its context. The source of the sample is a study of blood T cell repertoires in COVID-19. Across the whole study: Some COVID-19 samples were acute and others convalescent; all came from the United States, Italy and Spain. PBMCs, B-cell-depleted T cells, or T cells provided the cDNA or gDNA that made up the material.

The assay was immunoSEQ multiplex PCR, and TCRdb's table has in-frame clones only and misses some. The data hold 210,000 or so clones, with 87% observed a single time. The CDR3 is 15 residues long. The V gene's germline CDR1 is SGDLS and CDR2 YYNGEE. V trimming: 1 base; J trimming: 2 bases; junction bases outside the gene matches: 2. Recovered participants had two consecutive negative NP/OP PCR tests, healthcare professional clearance, or symptom resolution. The material sequenced was PBMCs or T cells enriched from blood (not recorded which). This clonotype was obtained from a man aged 25-40 years who had recovered from COVID-19. V usage is TRBV9 and J usage is TRBJ2-1; 8 bases are a match to TRBD1. CDR3 protein: CASSVSGGTYNEQFF. The CDR3, as DNA: TGTGCCAGCAGCGTATCAGGGGGCACCTACAATGAGCAGTTCTTC.